This TCR beta chain derives from a study of T cell responses to AZD1222 COVID-19 vaccine. The data were produced by immunoSEQ multiplex PCR, yet TCRdb's version contains in-frame clones alone and is incomplete. This repertoire shows 120,000 to 150,000 clones, more than 80% found once; its top ten account for approximately 0.96%. The CDR3 loop spans 14 amino acids. Germline-derived CDR1 and CDR2 are ENHRY and SYGVKD. Trimming stripped 6 bases from V and 7 bases from J, with 16 bases between. The sequencing used peripheral blood, collected on day 0 of MenACWY control vaccination. This sequence originates from an adult in good health. The chain uses TRBV10-3 and TRBJ1-5; D gene ambiguous. For the CDR3, the DNA is TGTGCCATCAGAGGATCTTTCTCCAGCCAGCCCCAGCATTTT. It translates to CAIRGSFSSQPQHF.